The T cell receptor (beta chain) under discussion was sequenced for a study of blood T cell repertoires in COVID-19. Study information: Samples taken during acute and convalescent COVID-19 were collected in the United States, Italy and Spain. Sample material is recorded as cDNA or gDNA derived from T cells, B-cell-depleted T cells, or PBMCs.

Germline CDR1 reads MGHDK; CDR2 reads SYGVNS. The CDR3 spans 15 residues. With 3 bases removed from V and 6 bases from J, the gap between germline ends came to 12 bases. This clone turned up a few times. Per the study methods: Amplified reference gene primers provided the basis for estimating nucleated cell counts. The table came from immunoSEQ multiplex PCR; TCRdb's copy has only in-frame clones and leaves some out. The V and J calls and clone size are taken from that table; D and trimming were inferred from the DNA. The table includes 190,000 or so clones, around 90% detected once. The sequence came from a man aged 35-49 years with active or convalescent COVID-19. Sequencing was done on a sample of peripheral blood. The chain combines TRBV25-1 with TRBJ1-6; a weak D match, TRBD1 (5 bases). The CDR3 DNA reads TGTGCCAGCAGTGAGCATCAGGGTACTAATTCACCCCTCCACTTT. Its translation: CASSEHQGTNSPLHF. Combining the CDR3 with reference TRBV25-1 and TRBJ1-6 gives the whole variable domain EADIYQTPRYLVIGTGKKITLECSQTMGHDKMYWYQQDPGMELHLIHYSYGVNSTEKGDLSSESTVSRIRTEHFPLTLESARPSHTSQYLCASSEHQGTNSPLHFGNGTRLTVT.